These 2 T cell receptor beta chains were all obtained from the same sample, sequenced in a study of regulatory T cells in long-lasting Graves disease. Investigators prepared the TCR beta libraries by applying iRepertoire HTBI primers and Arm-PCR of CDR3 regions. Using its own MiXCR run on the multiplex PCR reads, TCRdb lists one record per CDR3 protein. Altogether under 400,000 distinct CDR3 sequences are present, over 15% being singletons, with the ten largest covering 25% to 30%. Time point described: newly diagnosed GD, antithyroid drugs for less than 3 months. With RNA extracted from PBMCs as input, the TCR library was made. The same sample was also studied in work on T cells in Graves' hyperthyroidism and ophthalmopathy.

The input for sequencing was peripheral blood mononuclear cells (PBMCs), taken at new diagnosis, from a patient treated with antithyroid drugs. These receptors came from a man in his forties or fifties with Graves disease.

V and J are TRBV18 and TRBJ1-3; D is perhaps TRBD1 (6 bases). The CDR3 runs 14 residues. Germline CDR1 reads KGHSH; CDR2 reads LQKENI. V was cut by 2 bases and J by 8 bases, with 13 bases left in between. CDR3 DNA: TGTGCCAGCTCACCATACCAGGGGATTGACACCATATATTTT. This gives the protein CASSPYQGIDTIYF.

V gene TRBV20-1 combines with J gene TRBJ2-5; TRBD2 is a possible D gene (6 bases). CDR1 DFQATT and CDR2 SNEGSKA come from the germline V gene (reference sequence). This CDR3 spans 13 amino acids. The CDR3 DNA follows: TGCAGCCTCCGGGGGATGGGGGTCGAGACCCAGTACTTC. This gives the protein CSLRGMGVETQYF.